The sequence of this T cell receptor (beta chain) was determined in a study of T cell responses to AZD1222 COVID-19 vaccine. This clone appeared a few times. Its antigen is unidentified. CDR1 and CDR2 from the germline V gene are KGHSH and LQKENI. The CDR3 loop spans 18 amino acids. Trimming cost V 0 bases and J 5 bases, with 22 bases left between them. Only in-frame clones appear in the TCRdb table, and some are missing; sequencing was by immunoSEQ multiplex PCR. The table includes roughly 270,000 clones, 94% detected once. Points from the study as a whole: There were vaccine-associated CD4 TCRs across spike, dominant at 160-218 and 743-854.

The input for sequencing was peripheral blood, taken 28 days after the second AZD1222 dose. This receptor was identified in an adult who received the AZD1222 COVID-19 vaccine. The chain couples TRBV18 to TRBJ1-1; D unclear. CDR3 protein: CASSPPTPGVRLRTEAFF. CDR3 coding DNA: TGTGCCAGCTCACCACCGACGCCAGGAGTAAGACTGCGGACTGAAGCTTTCTTT. Filled out from reference TRBV18 and TRBJ1-1, the complete variable domain reads NAGVMQNPRHLVRRRGQEARLRCSPMKGHSHVYWYRQLPEEGLKFMVYLQKENIIDESGMPKERFSAEFPKEGPSILRIQQVVRGDSAAYFCASSPPTPGVRLRTEAFFGQGTRLTVV.